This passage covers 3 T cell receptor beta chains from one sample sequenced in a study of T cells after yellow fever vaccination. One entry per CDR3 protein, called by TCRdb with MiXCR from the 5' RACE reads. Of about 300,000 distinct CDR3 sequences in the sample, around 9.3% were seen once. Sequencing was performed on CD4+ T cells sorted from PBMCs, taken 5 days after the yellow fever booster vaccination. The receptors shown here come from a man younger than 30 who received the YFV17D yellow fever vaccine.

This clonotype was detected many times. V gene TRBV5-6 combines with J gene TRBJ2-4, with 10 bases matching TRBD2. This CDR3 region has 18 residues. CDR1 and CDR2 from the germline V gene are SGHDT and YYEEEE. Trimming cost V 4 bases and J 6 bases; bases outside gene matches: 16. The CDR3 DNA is TGTGCCAGCAGCCCGGGACTAGCGTTGGACTTAACAGGAAACATTCAGTACTTC. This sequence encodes CASSPGLALDLTGNIQYF. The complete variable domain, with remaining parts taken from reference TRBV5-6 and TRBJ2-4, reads DAGVTQSPTHLIKTRGQQVTLRCSPKSGHDTVSWYQQALGQGPQFIFQYYEEEERQRGNFPDRFSGHQFPNYSSELNVNALLLGDSALYLCASSPGLALDLTGNIQYFGAGTRLSVL.

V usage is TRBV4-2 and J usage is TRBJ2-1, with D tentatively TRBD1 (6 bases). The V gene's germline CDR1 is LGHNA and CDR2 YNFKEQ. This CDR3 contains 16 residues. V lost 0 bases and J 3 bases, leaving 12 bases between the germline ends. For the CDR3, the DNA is TGTGCCAGCAGCCAAGATTACAGGGCAGACTACAATGAGCAGTTCTTC. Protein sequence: CASSQDYRADYNEQFF.

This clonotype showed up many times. In nucleotides, the CDR3 is TGTGCCAGCAGCTTGGGACACCTTACCGGGGAGCTGTTTTTT. As protein: CASSLGHLTGELFF. This chain connects TRBV7-3 to TRBJ2-2; a weak D match, TRBD1 (6 bases). Trimming pared 3 bases from V and 5 bases from J, leaving 10 bases between. This CDR3 contains 14 residues. CDR1 is SGHTA, CDR2 FQGTGA, per germline.